This T cell receptor (beta chain) was documented in a study of T cell responses to AZD1222 COVID-19 vaccine. Findings and limits, study-wide: The repertoires were collected only after the peak T cell response.

A note on this clone: Its antigen is unknown.

The CDR3 runs to 15 residues. Deletions cut 3 bases from V and 1 base from J, with 10 bases between. CDR1 is LGHDT, CDR2 YNNKEL, per germline (reference sequence). Clones were sequenced by immunoSEQ multiplex PCR, and TCRdb holds only the in-frame ones, with some missing. The sample consists of over 130,000 clones, 80% to 95% of them appearing once. This TCR came from an adult who received the AZD1222 COVID-19 vaccine. The sample was peripheral blood, taken 28 days after the second AZD1222 dose. This chain joins TRBV3-1 (or the pseudogene TRBV3-2) and TRBJ2-1; unclear D gene. CDR3 amino acids: CASSQGSLSYNEQFF. The CDR3 bases are TGTGCCAGCAGCCAGGGATCTCTTTCCTACAATGAGCAGTTCTTC.